The next 24 T cell receptor beta chains were all read from a single sample in a study of blood T cell repertoires in COVID-19. Sequencing used immunoSEQ multiplex PCR; TCRdb keeps in-frame clones, though not all of them. The table shows around 80,000 clones, with about 88% occurring only once. The sequenced sample was peripheral blood. The source of these receptors is a human donor in a cohort sampled during active COVID-19.

This clone appeared a few times. V gene TRBV5-4 combines with J gene TRBJ2-1, with D maybe TRBD2 (6 bases). This CDR3 contains 12 residues. Trimming shortened V by 4 bases and J by 8 bases, and 10 bases separated the two germline ends. Looked up from germline, CDR1 is SGHNT and CDR2 is YYREEE (reference sequence). Written as DNA, the CDR3 is TGTGCCAGCAGCAGGGACTCCTATGAGCAGTTCTTC. Translation: CASSRDSYEQFF. Looking up the rest from reference TRBV5-4 and TRBJ2-1 gives the full variable domain: ETGVTQSPTHLIKTRGQQVTLRCSSQSGHNTVSWYQQALGQGPQFIFQYYREEENGRGNFPPRFSGLQFPNYSSELNVNALELDDSALYLCASSRDSYEQFFGPGTRLTVL.

This chain links TRBV15 with TRBJ1-4; maybe TRBD1 (6 bases). Trimming shortened V by 3 bases and J by 7 bases, and 15 bases separated the two germline ends. CDR1 is LNHNV and CDR2 is YYDKDF in the germline V gene (reference sequence). This CDR3 has 15 amino acids. The CDR3 here is CATSRTSGESEKLFF. CDR3 in DNA: TGTGCCACCAGCAGGACCTCAGGGGAAAGTGAAAAACTGTTTTTT.

The chain joins TRBV10-3 to TRBJ2-3, with 7 nucleotides matching TRBD2. Trimming cost V 4 bases and J 0 bases; bases outside gene matches: 13. CDR3 size: 18 residues. Germline V gene lookup returns CDR1 ENHRY and CDR2 SYGVKD. In DNA form, the CDR3 reads TGTGCCATCAGTGGGAGAGTAGCGGGCGAACCTAGCACAGATACGCAGTATTTT. It yields the protein CAISGRVAGEPSTDTQYF.

The genes are TRBV12-3 or TRBV12-4 and TRBJ2-7; 12 nucleotides match TRBD1. The J segment lost 6 bases and the V segment lost 6 bases, leaving 3 bases of the junction unmatched. This CDR3 is built from 13 residues. This chain's CDR3 is CASRGTGGGEQYF. DNA for the CDR3: TGTGCCAGCAGGGGGACAGGGGGCGGCGAGCAGTACTTC.

V gene TRBV24-1 combines with J gene TRBJ2-3; 13 positions agree with TRBD2. The CDR3 covers 16 residues. V was clipped by 4 bases and J by 8 bases; unmatched bases: 8. Per the germline V gene, CDR1 is KGHDR and CDR2 is SFDVKD. CDR3 loop: CATSDGTSGVRVTQYF. The CDR3 DNA follows: TGTGCCACCAGTGACGGGACTAGCGGGGTGAGAGTTACGCAGTATTTT.

This chain connects TRBV9 to TRBJ1-6; no clear D. The CDR3 covers 14 residues. CDR1 is SGDLS, CDR2 YYNGEE, per germline. The V end lost 0 bases, the J end lost 12 bases, and 13 bases lay between the germline ends. The CDR3 spells CASSVESGVGPLHF. In nucleotides, the CDR3 is TGTGCCAGCAGCGTAGAAAGCGGGGTGGGACCCCTCCACTTT.

The V call is TRBV5-1, the J call TRBJ1-1; D gene unclear. The CDR3 totals 14 residues. Germline CDR1 and CDR2: SGHRS and YFSETQ. V gave up 0 bases and J gave up 0 bases, with 6 bases separating them. CDR3 protein: CASSLDQLNTEAFF. In nucleotides, the CDR3 is TGCGCCAGCAGCTTGGACCAGTTGAACACTGAAGCTTTCTTT.

The V call is TRBV6-5, the J call TRBJ2-7; 7 bases fit TRBD2. This CDR3 is 14 amino acids long. Germline V gives CDR1 MNHEY, CDR2 SVGAGI. The trim removed 6 bases at V and 2 bases at J, leaving 7 bases unmatched. The CDR3 spells CASRRLAGTYEQYF. The DNA for the CDR3 is TGTGCCAGCAGAAGGTTAGCGGGCACCTACGAGCAGTACTTC.

V gene TRBV6-5 combines with J gene TRBJ2-7, with 8 bases identical to TRBD2. The CDR3 sequence is 15 residues long. Trimming took 6 bases from V and 0 from J; bases not matched to a gene: 7. CDR1 is MNHEY, CDR2 SVGAGI, per germline. CDR3 nucleotide sequence: TGTGCCAGCAGCAGTAGCGGGGCTAGCTCCTACGAGCAGTACTTC. It yields the protein CASSSSGASSYEQYF.

J is TRBJ2-7 and V is TRBV5-3; 10 nucleotides align to TRBD2. TRBV5-3 is an open reading frame, and its role is uncertain. The ends lost 5 bases at V and 2 bases at J; junction bases unmatched: 7. This CDR3 is built from 15 residues. The CDR3 sequence: CARSYTSGTTYEQYF. In DNA form, the CDR3 reads TGTGCCAGAAGTTACACTAGCGGGACGACCTACGAGCAGTACTTC.

The rearrangement uses TRBV19 and TRBJ1-4; D might be TRBD1 (5 bases). This CDR3 region has 13 residues. Germline CDR1 reads LNHDA; CDR2 reads SQIVND (reference sequence). The V end lost 0 bases, the J end lost 13 bases, and 12 bases lay between the germline ends. Here the CDR3 DNA reads TGTGCCAGTAGTATAGATCGTGACAGCACACTGTTTTTT. Encoded protein: CASSIDRDSTLFF.

The J gene is TRBJ1-4, the V gene TRBV30; 11 nucleotides agree with TRBD1. The CDR3 length is 14 residues. Germline V gene lookup returns CDR1 GTSNPN and CDR2 SVGIG (reference sequence). Trimming cost V 4 bases and J 8 bases; bases outside gene matches: 6. The CDR3 spells CAWTGTGGGEKLFF. The CDR3 DNA is TGTGCCTGGACCGGGACAGGGGGTGGAGAAAAACTGTTTTTT.

The chain uses TRBV27 and TRBJ1-2; the match to TRBD1 covers 8 bases. CDR3 length: 16 amino acids. Trimming took 4 bases from V and 6 from J; bases not matched to a gene: 13. The V gene's germline CDR1 is MNHEY and CDR2 SMNVEV (reference sequence). For the CDR3, the DNA is TGTGCCAGCAGTTCCCACACTACTGACAGGGGAAATGGCTACACCTTC. Translating it yields CASSSHTTDRGNGYTF.

The chain has TRBV19 and TRBJ1-4, with 9 bases lining up with TRBD1. The V gene end was trimmed by 5 bases and the J gene end by 4 bases; junction bases not matched to a gene: 5. Germline CDR1 and CDR2: LNHDA and SQIVND (reference sequence). The CDR3 loop spans 15 amino acids. The CDR3 here is CASSRPGQGNEKLFF. The DNA of the CDR3 is TGTGCCAGTAGTCGTCCGGGACAGGGTAATGAAAAACTGTTTTTT.

The chain links TRBV6-5 to TRBJ2-1, with D perhaps matching TRBD2 (5 bases). Germline V gene data show CDR1 as MNHEY and CDR2 as SVGAGI. V was trimmed by 8 bases and J by 9 bases, leaving 20 bases between them. The CDR3 extends over 14 amino acids. The CDR3 DNA sequence: TGTGCCAGCTCCCCTCGTGGCTCCCGGGGTGAGCAGTTCTTC. It translates to CASSPRGSRGEQFF.

The chain carries TRBV5-6 and TRBJ2-7; 10 positions agree with TRBD2. Germline V gives CDR1 SGHDT, CDR2 YYEEEE. The CDR3 is 16 amino acids. J was trimmed by 3 bases and V by 2 bases; bases with no gene match: 8. In nucleotides, the CDR3 is TGTGCCAGCAGCTTAGGAGTAGCGGGAGGCCTCTACGAGCAGTACTTC. Encoded protein: CASSLGVAGGLYEQYF.

The V and J genes are TRBV5-4 and TRBJ2-3, with a weak D call TRBD1 (6 bases). This CDR3 comprises 15 residues. V was pared by 5 bases and J by 6 bases, with 19 bases between. The germline CDR1 and CDR2 sequences are SGHNT and YYREEE (reference sequence). CDR3 bases: TGTGCCAGCAGTCGACGGGACACTACAAGGGATACGCAGTATTTT. Protein sequence: CASSRRDTTRDTQYF.

The chain couples TRBV7-9 to TRBJ1-2; 12 bases match TRBD1. The germline gives CDR1 SEHNR, CDR2 FQNEAQ (reference sequence). The CDR3 is 19 residues long. The J segment lost 0 bases and the V segment lost 4 bases, leaving 12 bases of the junction unmatched. This CDR3 reads CASSSPVGDRGLTNYGYTF. CDR3 in DNA: TGTGCCAGCAGCTCGCCCGTTGGGGACAGGGGGCTGACTAACTATGGCTACACCTTC.

This chain links TRBV7-2 with TRBJ1-1; TRBD1 might be the D (5 bases). The germline V gene encodes CDR1 SGHTA and CDR2 FQGNSA. CDR3 length: 13 amino acids. Between the trimmed V and J ends, which lost 5 bases and 1 base, there was a span of 8 bases. CDR3 coding DNA: TGTGCCAGCAGCGTGACAGAGAACACTGAAGCTTTCTTT. It encodes CASSVTENTEAFF.

V usage is TRBV28 and J usage is TRBJ2-4; 14 positions match TRBD2. Germline V gene lookup returns CDR1 MDHEN and CDR2 SYDVKM. V shed 5 bases, J shed 6 bases, and the junction held 12 bases outside the gene matches. The CDR3 sequence is 18 residues long. This CDR3 reads CASSPLGTSGRTGNIQYF. Written as DNA, the CDR3 is TGTGCCAGCAGTCCCCTCGGGACTAGCGGGAGAACGGGAAACATTCAGTACTTC.

The rearrangement links TRBV7-2 to TRBJ2-7; 14 bases align to TRBD2. CDR1 is SGHTA, CDR2 FQGNSA, per germline. CDR3 size: 15 residues. V was clipped by 6 bases and J by 3 bases; unmatched bases: 4. This chain's CDR3 is CASRKGLAGDYEQYF. CDR3 in DNA: TGTGCCAGCAGGAAGGGACTAGCGGGAGACTACGAGCAGTACTTC.

The V and J genes are TRBV23-1 and TRBJ2-1, with a weak D call TRBD2 (6 bases). TRBV23-1 is an ORF, and what it does is uncertain. Trimming left V 2 bases short and J 1 base short, with 27 bases between. This CDR3 has 21 amino acids. The CDR3 DNA reads as TGCGCCAGCAGTCAAAGTAACGGGCCTAGCGACACCTCGCAATCCTACAATGAGCAGTTCTTC. Amino acids: CASSQSNGPSDTSQSYNEQFF.

This chain uses TRBV29-1 with TRBJ2-2; 12 bases fit TRBD1. The CDR3 is 16 residues long. V lost 6 bases to trimming and J lost 5 bases; unmatched junction nucleotides: 10. From germline, CDR1 is SQVTM and CDR2 ANQGSEA. The CDR3 bases are TGCAGCGTCTGGGACAGGGGGCTTTGGGGAACCGGGGAGCTGTTTTTT. It translates to CSVWDRGLWGTGELFF.

V gene TRBV28 combines with J gene TRBJ2-7, with 7 nucleotides matching TRBD1. Germline V gives CDR1 MDHEN, CDR2 SYDVKM. After removal of 4 bases from V and 0 bases from J, the junction contained 6 bases not matched to a gene. CDR3 length equals 15 residues. CDR3 amino acids: CASSYDRASSYEQYF. CDR3 in DNA: TGTGCCAGCAGTTACGACAGGGCTAGCTCCTACGAGCAGTACTTC.